Following are 20 T cell receptor beta chains from one sample sequenced in a study of T cells after yellow fever vaccination. TCRdb passed the 5' RACE reads through MiXCR, listing each CDR3 protein once. This sample has 200,000 to 300,000 distinct CDR3 sequences, with 10% to 15% found just once. Sequenced material: CD4+ T cells sorted from PBMCs, taken 45 days after the yellow fever booster vaccination. These receptors originate from a man aged 30 to 45 who received the YFV17D yellow fever vaccine.

V is TRBV10-3 and J is TRBJ2-3; a weak D match, TRBD2 (5 bases). V lost 0 bases and J lost 6, with 7 bases in between. The CDR3 consists of 13 residues. Germline CDR1 is ENHRY and CDR2 is SYGVKD. In DNA, the CDR3 is TGTGCCATCAGTGAGTCGAGGGTGGATACGCAGTATTTT. Protein sequence: CAISESRVDTQYF.

The CDR3 here is CSAQQTSQETQYF. The CDR3 coding sequence is TGCAGTGCCCAACAAACTAGTCAAGAGACCCAGTACTTC. The chain links TRBV20-1 to TRBJ2-5; D possibly corresponds to TRBD2 (5 bases). CDR3 length equals 13 residues. Germline values: CDR1 DFQATT, CDR2 SNEGSKA (reference sequence). V lost 6 bases, J lost 2 bases, and 13 bases lay in between.

This chain joins TRBV28 and TRBJ2-7; 8 bases line up with TRBD1. V was clipped by 7 bases and J by 6 bases; unmatched bases: 17. This CDR3 is 16 amino acids long. In germline, CDR1 is MDHEN, CDR2 SYDVKM. The CDR3 region is CASTPWRSDRGVEQYF. The CDR3 DNA reads as TGTGCCAGCACCCCCTGGCGTAGTGACAGGGGCGTCGAGCAGTACTTC.

This clonotype was recorded at least ten times. The rearrangement links TRBV20-1 to TRBJ2-3; 13 positions agree with TRBD2. Losses at the gene ends were 4 bases for V and 7 bases for J; bases not matched to a gene: 8. The CDR3 sequence is 15 residues long. The germline gives CDR1 DFQATT, CDR2 SNEGSKA (reference sequence). CDR3 coding DNA: TGCAGTGCTAACGACGGGACTAGCGGGGTAAATACGCAGTATTTT. It translates to CSANDGTSGVNTQYF.

This clonotype was detected a few times. V and J are TRBV7-2 and TRBJ2-5; 9 nucleotides align to TRBD1. The germline CDR1 and CDR2 sequences are SGHTA and FQGNSA. The V segment lost 5 bases and the J segment 5 bases; nucleotides outside the gene matches: 12. The length of the CDR3 is 16 residues. CDR3 nucleotide sequence: TGTGCCAGCAGCGCCACCGGGACAGGGTGGTCGGAGACCCAGTACTTC. Translating gives CASSATGTGWSETQYF.

The chain recombines TRBV3-1 with TRBJ2-3; 11 positions agree with TRBD2. CDR1 is LGHDT, CDR2 YNNKEL, per germline (reference sequence). CDR3 length: 15 amino acids. The J segment lost 5 bases and the V segment lost 4 bases, leaving 5 bases of the junction unmatched. CDR3 region: CASSRGTSGGDTQYF. CDR3 nucleotide sequence: TGTGCCAGCAGCCGTGGGACTAGCGGAGGAGATACGCAGTATTTT.

This clonotype was observed a handful of times. The chain has TRBV20-1 and TRBJ2-2; a possible D gene is TRBD1 (6 bases). Germline V gene sequence: CDR1 DFQATT, CDR2 SNEGSKA (reference sequence). The CDR3 extends over 11 amino acids. Between the trimmed V and J ends, which lost 6 bases and 7 bases, there was a span of 9 bases. The CDR3 sequence: CSAPGVGELFF. CDR3 coding DNA: TGCAGTGCCCCAGGGGTCGGGGAGCTGTTTTTT.

This clonotype has at least ten counts. V usage is TRBV29-1 and J usage is TRBJ2-7, with 8 bases that match TRBD2. The CDR3 covers 13 residues. Unmatched junction bases numbered 9, after V lost 5 bases and J lost 6 bases. Germline CDR1 SQVTM, CDR2 ANQGSEA. DNA for the CDR3: TGCAGCGTTAGGAAAGCGGGAGAAAGCGAGCAGTACTTC. Protein sequence: CSVRKAGESEQYF.

This clonotype has a count of ten or more. This chain uses TRBV9 with TRBJ2-1; the D gene is possibly TRBD2 (5 bases). V shed 4 bases and J shed 3 bases, with 8 bases lying between them. The CDR3 is 13 amino acids. CDR1 is SGDLS, CDR2 YYNGEE, per germline. CDR3 residues: CASSPGNYNEQFF. DNA for the CDR3: TGTGCCAGCAGCCCGGGGAACTACAATGAGCAGTTCTTC.

This sequence joins TRBV7-2 and TRBJ1-2; D uncertain. The CDR3 consists of 13 residues. V gave up 5 bases and J gave up 8 bases, with 15 bases separating them. Germline values: CDR1 SGHTA, CDR2 FQGNSA. CDR3 in DNA: TGTGCCAGCAGCCCACGTAAGGTCTCGGGCTACACCTTC. Amino acid sequence: CASSPRKVSGYTF. Variable domain in full (rest from reference TRBV7-2 and TRBJ1-2): GAGVSQSPSNKVTEKGKDVELRCDPISGHTALYWYRQSLGQGLEFLIYFQGNSAPDKSGLPSDRFSAERTGGSVSTLTIQRTQQEDSAVYLCASSPRKVSGYTFGSGTRLTVV.

This clonotype was observed a few times. The V and J genes are TRBV24-1 and TRBJ2-1, with 13 nucleotides matching TRBD2. CDR1 KGHDR and CDR2 SFDVKD come from the germline V gene. V shed 6 bases and J 0 bases; nucleotides not matched to a gene: 13. The length of the CDR3 is 20 residues. The CDR3 reads CATSLPPGLAGTGSYNEQFF. The CDR3 DNA reads as TGTGCCACCAGTTTACCACCGGGACTAGCGGGAACGGGCTCCTACAATGAGCAGTTCTTC.

This clonotype turned up a few times. CDR3 sequence (DNA): TGCAGTGCTAGCTATCCCGGGACTAGCTCCTACAATGAGCAGTTCTTC. This encodes CSASYPGTSSYNEQFF. The V call is TRBV20-1, the J call TRBJ2-1, with TRBD2 identical over 8 bases. This CDR3 region has 16 residues. The J segment lost 0 bases and the V segment lost 3 bases, leaving 7 bases of the junction unmatched. In germline, CDR1 is DFQATT, CDR2 SNEGSKA (reference sequence).

This clonotype has a count of ten or more. This chain uses TRBV10-3 with TRBJ2-1; 7 nucleotides line up with TRBD2. CDR1 is ENHRY and CDR2 is SYGVKD in the germline V gene. With V trimmed by 8 bases and J by 4 bases, 2 bases remained unmatched. This CDR3 has 12 residues. The CDR3 region is CAIAGGYNEQFF. The CDR3 nucleotides are TGTGCCATCGCCGGGGGGTACAATGAGCAGTTCTTC.

This clonotype was seen a few times. V gene TRBV20-1 combines with J gene TRBJ2-1; TRBD2 matches 9 bases. In germline, CDR1 is DFQATT, CDR2 SNEGSKA (reference sequence). This CDR3 spans 15 amino acids. The J segment lost 8 bases and the V segment lost 0 bases, leaving 8 bases of the junction unmatched. The CDR3, as DNA: TGCAGTGCTAGAGATGGGGCTAGCGGGGCGGATGAGCAGTTCTTC. This gives the protein CSARDGASGADEQFF.

V usage is TRBV28 and J usage is TRBJ2-5, with D possibly TRBD2 on 5 matching bases. Between the trimmed V and J ends, which lost 4 bases and 6 bases, there was a span of 18 bases. The germline gives CDR1 MDHEN, CDR2 SYDVKM. CDR3 length: 15 amino acids. CDR3 loop: CASSSGTRVGKTQYF. The DNA for the CDR3 is TGTGCCAGCAGTTCCGGAACGCGGGTTGGGAAGACCCAGTACTTC.

The CDR3 region has the DNA TGTGCCAGCAGCCATACAGGGGAGGAGACCCAGTACTTC. Amino acid sequence: CASSHTGEETQYF. The chain recombines TRBV11-3 with TRBJ2-5; 7 bases agree with TRBD1. Germline V CDR1 and CDR2: SGHNT, YENEEA. The CDR3 is made up of 13 amino acids. Trimming took 5 bases from V and 5 from J; bases not matched to a gene: 5.

This clonotype showed up many times. The V and J genes are TRBV20-1 and TRBJ1-1; 7 nucleotides align to TRBD1. In germline, CDR1 is DFQATT, CDR2 SNEGSKA (reference sequence). Trimming removed 7 bases from V and 5 bases from J; junction bases left unmatched: 7. This CDR3 region has 12 residues. The CDR3 loop is CSVGQADTEAFF. CDR3 bases: TGCAGTGTTGGACAGGCGGATACTGAAGCTTTCTTT.

This clonotype was seen a few times. The rearrangement uses TRBV20-1 and TRBJ2-2; D may be TRBD2 (5 bases). Trimming removed 1 base at V and 2 bases at J, with 11 bases between. The CDR3 has 15 residues. Per the germline V gene, CDR1 is DFQATT and CDR2 is SNEGSKA (reference sequence). The CDR3 DNA sequence: TGCAGTGCTAGAGGGCTAGCCGAAAACACCGGGGAGCTGTTTTTT. As protein: CSARGLAENTGELFF.

V gene TRBV29-1 combines with J gene TRBJ1-2; TRBD1 is a possible D gene (5 bases). The V end was cut by 6 bases, the J end by 6 bases, with 14 bases between. Germline CDR1 SQVTM, CDR2 ANQGSEA. This CDR3 is 12 amino acids long. The CDR3 DNA follows: TGCAGCGTCGCCGACACAGGCAATGGCTACACCTTC. It translates to CSVADTGNGYTF.

CDR3 sequence (DNA): TGTGCCATCAGTGAGCCGGGGAAAGAGACCCAGTACTTC. Protein sequence: CAISEPGKETQYF. The chain links TRBV10-3 to TRBJ2-5, with D perhaps TRBD2 (5 bases). The V end was cut by 2 bases, the J end by 3 bases, with 7 bases between. This CDR3 comprises 13 residues. Looked up from germline, CDR1 is ENHRY and CDR2 is SYGVKD.